Detailed here is one T cell receptor beta chain. Its antigen is still unknown. These data are taken from a study of cytomegalovirus exposure and HLA in healthy donors. The study, taken as a whole, reports: It was only CMV serostatus that was available as immune exposure information. Associated with cytomegalovirus, according to the listing, were 150 to 200 TCR beta chains.

Amplification used 60 Vbeta primers and 13 Jbeta primers. Assay used: immunoSEQ multiplex PCR; TCRdb lists only in-frame clones, some missing. The data show about 190,000 clones, roughly 81% seen once. The V gene's germline CDR1 is MNHEY and CDR2 SMNVEV (reference sequence). Unmatched junction bases numbered 20, after V lost 7 bases and J lost 11 bases. This CDR3 spans 16 amino acids. Sequencing used PBMCs. V is TRBV27 and J is TRBJ1-1; 9 bases align to TRBD1. The receptor was isolated from a woman aged 25 to 39 in good health and CMV-seropositive. Here the CDR3 DNA reads TGTGCCAGCACCTCATATGGGACAGGGAGAAAGGGTGAGGCTTTCTTT. Encoded protein: CASTSYGTGRKGEAFF.